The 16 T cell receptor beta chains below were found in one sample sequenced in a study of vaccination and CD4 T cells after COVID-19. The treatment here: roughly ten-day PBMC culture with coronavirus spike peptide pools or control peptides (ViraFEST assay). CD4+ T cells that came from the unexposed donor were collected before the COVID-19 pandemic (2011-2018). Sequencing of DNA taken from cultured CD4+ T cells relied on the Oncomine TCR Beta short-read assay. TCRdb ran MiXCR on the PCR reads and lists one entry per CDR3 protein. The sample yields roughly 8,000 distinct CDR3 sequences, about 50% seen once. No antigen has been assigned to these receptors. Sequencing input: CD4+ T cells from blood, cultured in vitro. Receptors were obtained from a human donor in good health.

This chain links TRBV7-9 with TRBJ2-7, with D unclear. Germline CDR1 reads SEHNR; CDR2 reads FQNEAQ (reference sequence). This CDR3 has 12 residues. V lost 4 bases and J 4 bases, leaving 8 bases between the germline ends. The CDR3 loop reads CASSSPPYEQYF. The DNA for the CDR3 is TGTGCCAGCAGCTCCCCCCCTTACGAGCAGTACTTC.

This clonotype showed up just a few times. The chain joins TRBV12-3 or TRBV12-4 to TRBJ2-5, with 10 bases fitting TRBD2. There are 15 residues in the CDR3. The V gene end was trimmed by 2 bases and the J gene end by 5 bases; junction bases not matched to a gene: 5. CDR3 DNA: TGTGCCAGCAGTTTAAGCGGGGGGGCCGAGGAGACCCAGTACTTC. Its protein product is CASSLSGGAEETQYF.

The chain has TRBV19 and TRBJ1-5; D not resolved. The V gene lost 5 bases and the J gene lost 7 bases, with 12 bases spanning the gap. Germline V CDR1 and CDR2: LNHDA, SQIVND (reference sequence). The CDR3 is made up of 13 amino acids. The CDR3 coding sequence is TGTGCCAGTAGTGAGGTAGTTGACCAGCCCCAGCATTTT. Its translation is CASSEVVDQPQHF.

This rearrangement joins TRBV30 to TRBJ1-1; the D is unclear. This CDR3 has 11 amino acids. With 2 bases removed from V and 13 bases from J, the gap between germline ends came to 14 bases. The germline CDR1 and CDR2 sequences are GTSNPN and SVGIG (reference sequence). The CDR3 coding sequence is TGTGCCTGGAGTAGCAGCAGTCATCTTTTCTTT. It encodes CAWSSSSHLFF.

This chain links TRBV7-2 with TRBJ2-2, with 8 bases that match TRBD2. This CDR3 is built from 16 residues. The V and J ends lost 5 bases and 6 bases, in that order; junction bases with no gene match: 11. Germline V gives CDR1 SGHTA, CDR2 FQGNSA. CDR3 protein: CASSLGTSRAPGELFF. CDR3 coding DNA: TGTGCCAGCAGCCTCGGGACTAGTAGGGCCCCCGGGGAGCTGTTTTTT.

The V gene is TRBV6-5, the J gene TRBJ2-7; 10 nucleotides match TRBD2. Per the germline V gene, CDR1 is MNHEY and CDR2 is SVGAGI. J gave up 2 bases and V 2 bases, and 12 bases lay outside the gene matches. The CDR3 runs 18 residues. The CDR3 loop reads CASSYGAASGSIPYEQYF. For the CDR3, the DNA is TGTGCCAGCAGTTACGGGGCGGCTAGCGGGAGCATCCCCTACGAGCAGTACTTC.

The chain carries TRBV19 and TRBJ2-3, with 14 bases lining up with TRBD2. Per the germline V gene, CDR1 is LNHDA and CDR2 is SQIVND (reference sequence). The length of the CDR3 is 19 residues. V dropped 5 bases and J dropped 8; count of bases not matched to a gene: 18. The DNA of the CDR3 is TGTGCCAGTAGTCTCCATCCGGGACTAGCGGGGGCCCCAGGGGTTACGCAGTATTTT. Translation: CASSLHPGLAGAPGVTQYF. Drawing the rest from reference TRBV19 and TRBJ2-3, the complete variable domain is DGGITQSPKYLFRKEGQNVTLSCEQNLNHDAMYWYRQDPGQGLRLIYYSQIVNDFQKGDIAEGYSVSREKKESFPLTVTSAQKNPTAFYLCASSLHPGLAGAPGVTQYFGPGTRLTVL.

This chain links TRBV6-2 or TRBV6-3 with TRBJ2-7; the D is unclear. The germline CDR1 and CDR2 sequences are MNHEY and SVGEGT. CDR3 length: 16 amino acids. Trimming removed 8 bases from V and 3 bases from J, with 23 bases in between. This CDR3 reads CASQRHVGGENYEQYF. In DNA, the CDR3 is TGTGCCAGCCAACGACATGTGGGCGGCGAGAACTACGAGCAGTACTTC.

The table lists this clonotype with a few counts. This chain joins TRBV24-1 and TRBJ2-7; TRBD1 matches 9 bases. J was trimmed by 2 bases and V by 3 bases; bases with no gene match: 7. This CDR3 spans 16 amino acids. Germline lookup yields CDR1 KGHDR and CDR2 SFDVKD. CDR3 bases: TGTGCCACCAGTGATCCCTCTGGGACAGGGACCTACGAGCAGTACTTC. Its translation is CATSDPSGTGTYEQYF.

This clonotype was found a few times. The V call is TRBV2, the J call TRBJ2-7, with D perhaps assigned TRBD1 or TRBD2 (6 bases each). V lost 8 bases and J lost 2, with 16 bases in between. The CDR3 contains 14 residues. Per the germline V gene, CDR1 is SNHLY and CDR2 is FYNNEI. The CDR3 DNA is TGTGCCAGCTGGGTCGGGGGACAACCCTACGAGCAGTACTTC. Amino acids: CASWVGGQPYEQYF.

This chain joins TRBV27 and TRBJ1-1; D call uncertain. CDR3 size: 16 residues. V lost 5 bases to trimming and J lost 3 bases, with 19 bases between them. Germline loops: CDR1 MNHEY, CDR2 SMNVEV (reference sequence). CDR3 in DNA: TGTGCCAGCAGTCCGCCGCGGCAGGCCCTATACACTGAAGCTTTCTTT. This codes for CASSPPRQALYTEAFF.

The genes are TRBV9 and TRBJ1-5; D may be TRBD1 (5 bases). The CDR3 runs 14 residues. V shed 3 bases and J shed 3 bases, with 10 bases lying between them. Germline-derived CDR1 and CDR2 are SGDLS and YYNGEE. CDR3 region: CASSATGNNQPQHF. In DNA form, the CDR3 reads TGTGCCAGCAGCGCAACAGGAAACAATCAGCCCCAGCATTTT.

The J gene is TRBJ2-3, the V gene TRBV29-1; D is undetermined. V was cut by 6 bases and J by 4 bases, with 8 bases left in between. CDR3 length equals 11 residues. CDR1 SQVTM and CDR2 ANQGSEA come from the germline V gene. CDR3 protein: CSVHRADTQYF. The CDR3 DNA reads TGCAGCGTGCATAGAGCAGATACGCAGTATTTT.

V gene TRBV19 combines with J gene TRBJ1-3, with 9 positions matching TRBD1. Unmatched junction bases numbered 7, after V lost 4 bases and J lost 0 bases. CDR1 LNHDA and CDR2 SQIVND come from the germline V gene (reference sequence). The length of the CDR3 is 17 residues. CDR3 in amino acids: CASSTGTGSSSGNTIYF. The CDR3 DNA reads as TGTGCCAGTAGTACCGGGACAGGGTCGAGCTCTGGAAACACCATATATTTT.

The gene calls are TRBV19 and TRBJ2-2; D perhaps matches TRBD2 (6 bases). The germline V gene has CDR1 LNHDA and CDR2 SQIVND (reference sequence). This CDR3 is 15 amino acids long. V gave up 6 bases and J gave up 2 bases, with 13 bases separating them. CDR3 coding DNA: TGTGCCAGTAGAACCGGGAGCTTCAACACCGGGGAGCTGTTTTTT. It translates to CASRTGSFNTGELFF.

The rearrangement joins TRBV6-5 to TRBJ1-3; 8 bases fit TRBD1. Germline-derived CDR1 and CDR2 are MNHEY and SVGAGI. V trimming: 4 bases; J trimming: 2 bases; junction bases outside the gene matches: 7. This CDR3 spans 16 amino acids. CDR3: CASSSPRTGTGNTIYF. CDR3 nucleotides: TGTGCCAGCAGTTCACCCCGGACAGGGACTGGAAACACCATATATTTT.